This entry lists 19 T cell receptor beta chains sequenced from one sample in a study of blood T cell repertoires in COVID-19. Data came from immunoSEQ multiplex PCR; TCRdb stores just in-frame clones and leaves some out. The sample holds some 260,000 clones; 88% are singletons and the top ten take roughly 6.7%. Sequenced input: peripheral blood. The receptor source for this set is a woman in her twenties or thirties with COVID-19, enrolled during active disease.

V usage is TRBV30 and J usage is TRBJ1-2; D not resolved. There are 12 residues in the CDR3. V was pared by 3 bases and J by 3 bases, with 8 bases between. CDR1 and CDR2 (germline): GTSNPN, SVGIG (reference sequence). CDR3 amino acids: CAWSLGDYGYTF. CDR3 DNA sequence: TGTGCCTGGAGCCTCGGGGACTATGGCTACACCTTC.

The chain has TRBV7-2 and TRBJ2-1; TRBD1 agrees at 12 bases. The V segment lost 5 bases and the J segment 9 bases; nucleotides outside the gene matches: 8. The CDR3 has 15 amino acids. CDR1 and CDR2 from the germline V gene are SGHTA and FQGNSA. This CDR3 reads CASSTRDRGPSEQFF. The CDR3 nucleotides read TGTGCCAGCAGCACCCGGGACAGGGGGCCGAGTGAGCAGTTCTTC.

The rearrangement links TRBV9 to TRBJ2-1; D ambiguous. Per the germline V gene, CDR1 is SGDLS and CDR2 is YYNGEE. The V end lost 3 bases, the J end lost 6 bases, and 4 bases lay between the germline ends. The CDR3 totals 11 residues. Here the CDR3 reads CASSAINEQFF. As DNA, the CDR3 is TGTGCCAGCAGCGCAATCAATGAGCAGTTCTTC. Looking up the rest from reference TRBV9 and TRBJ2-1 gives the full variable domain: DSGVTQTPKHLITATGQRVTLRCSPRSGDLSVYWYQQSLDQGLQFLIQYYNGEERAKGNILERFSAQQFPDLHSELNLSSLELGDSALYFCASSAINEQFFGPGTRLTVL.

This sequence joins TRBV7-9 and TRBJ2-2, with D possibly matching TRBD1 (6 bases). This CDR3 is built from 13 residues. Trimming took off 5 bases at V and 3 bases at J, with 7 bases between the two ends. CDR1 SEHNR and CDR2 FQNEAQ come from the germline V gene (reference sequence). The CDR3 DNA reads TGTGCCAGCAGCCACAGGGACACCGGGGAGCTGTTTTTT. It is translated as CASSHRDTGELFF.

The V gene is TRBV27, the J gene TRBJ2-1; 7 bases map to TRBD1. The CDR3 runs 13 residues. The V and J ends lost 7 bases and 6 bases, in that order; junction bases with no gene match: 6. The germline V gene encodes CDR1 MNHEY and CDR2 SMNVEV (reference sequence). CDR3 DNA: TGTGCCAGCATTCACCCAGGGGGCAATGAGCAGTTCTTC. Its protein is CASIHPGGNEQFF.

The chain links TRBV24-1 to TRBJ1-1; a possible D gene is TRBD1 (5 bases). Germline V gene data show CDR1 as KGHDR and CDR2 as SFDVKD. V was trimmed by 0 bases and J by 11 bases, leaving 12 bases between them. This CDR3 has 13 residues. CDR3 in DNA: TGTGCCACCAGTGATTTGCAAGGGGTTCGGGCTTTCTTT. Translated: CATSDLQGVRAFF.

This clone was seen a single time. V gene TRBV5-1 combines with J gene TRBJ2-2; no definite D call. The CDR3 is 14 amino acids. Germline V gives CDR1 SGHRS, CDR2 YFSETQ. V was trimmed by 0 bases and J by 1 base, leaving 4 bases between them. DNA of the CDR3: TGCGCCAGCAGCTTGGGGAGGAACACCGGGGAGCTGTTTTTT. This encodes CASSLGRNTGELFF. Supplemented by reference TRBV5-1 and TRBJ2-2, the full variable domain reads KAGVTQTPRYLIKTRGQQVTLSCSPISGHRSVSWYQQTPGQGLQFLFEYFSETQRNKGNFPGRFSGRQFSNSRSEMNVSTLELGDSALYLCASSLGRNTGELFFGEGSRLTVL.

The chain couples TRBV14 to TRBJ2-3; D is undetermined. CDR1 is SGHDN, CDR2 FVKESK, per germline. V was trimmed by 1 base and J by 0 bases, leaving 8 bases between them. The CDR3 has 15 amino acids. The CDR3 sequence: CASSQGAISTDTQYF. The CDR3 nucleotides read TGTGCCAGCAGCCAAGGGGCAATCAGCACAGATACGCAGTATTTT.

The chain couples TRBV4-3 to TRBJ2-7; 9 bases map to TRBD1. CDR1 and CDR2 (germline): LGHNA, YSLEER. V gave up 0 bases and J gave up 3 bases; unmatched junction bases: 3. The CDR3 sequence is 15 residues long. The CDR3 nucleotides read TGCGCCAGCAGCCAAGATCGACAGGGGGTCTACGAGCAGTACTTC. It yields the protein CASSQDRQGVYEQYF.

CDR3 DNA sequence: TGTGCCAGCAGCTCGATGACTAGCGGGAGGGCCTTAACATCCTACAATGAGCAGTTCTTC. Translating gives CASSSMTSGRALTSYNEQFF. The rearrangement links TRBV7-4 to TRBJ2-1; TRBD2 aligns across 14 bases. The CDR3 sequence is 20 residues long. V lost 4 bases and J lost 1; bases outside the gene matches: 12. Per germline, CDR1 SGHVT and CDR2 SQSDAQ.

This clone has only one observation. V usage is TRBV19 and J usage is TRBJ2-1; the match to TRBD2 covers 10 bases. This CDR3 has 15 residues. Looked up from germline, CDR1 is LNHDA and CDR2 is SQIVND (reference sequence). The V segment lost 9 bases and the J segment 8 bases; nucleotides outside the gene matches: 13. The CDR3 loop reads CASTLGGGLAYEQFF. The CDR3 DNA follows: TGTGCCAGCACCCTCGGGGGGGGACTAGCGTATGAGCAGTTCTTC.

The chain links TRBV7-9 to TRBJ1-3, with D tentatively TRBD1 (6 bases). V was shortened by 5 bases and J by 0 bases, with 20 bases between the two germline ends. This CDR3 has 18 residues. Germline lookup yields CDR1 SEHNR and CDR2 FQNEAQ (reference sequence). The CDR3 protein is CASSPWGRPADSGNTIYF. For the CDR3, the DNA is TGTGCCAGCAGCCCGTGGGGGCGGCCTGCTGACTCTGGAAACACCATATATTTT.

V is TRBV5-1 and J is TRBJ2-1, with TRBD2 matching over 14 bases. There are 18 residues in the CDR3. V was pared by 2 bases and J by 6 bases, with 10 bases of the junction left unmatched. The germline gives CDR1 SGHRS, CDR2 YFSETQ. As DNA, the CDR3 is TGCGCCAGCAGCTTAACCAGACTAGCGGGAGGGTTTGGCAATGAGCAGTTCTTC. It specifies CASSLTRLAGGFGNEQFF.

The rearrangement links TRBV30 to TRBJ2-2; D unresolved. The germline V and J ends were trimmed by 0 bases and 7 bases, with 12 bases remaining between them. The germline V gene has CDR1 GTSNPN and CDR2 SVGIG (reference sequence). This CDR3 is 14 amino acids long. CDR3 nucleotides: TGTGCCTGGAGTGTATCGTGGAGAAGCGGGGAGCTGTTTTTT. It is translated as CAWSVSWRSGELFF.

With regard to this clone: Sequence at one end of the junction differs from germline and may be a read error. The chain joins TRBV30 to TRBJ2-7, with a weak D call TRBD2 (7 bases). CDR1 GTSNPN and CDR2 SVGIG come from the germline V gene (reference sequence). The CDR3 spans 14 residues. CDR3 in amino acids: CARRGGGPSYEQYF. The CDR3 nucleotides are TGTGCCCGGAGGGGCGGGGGCCCATCCTACGAGCAGTACTTC. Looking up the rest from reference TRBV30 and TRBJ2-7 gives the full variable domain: SQTIHQWPATLVQPVGSPLSLECTVEGTSNPNLYWYRQAAGRGLQLLFYSVGIGQISSEVPQNLSASRPQDRQFILSSKKLLLSDSGFYLCARRGGGPSYEQYFGPGTRLTVT.

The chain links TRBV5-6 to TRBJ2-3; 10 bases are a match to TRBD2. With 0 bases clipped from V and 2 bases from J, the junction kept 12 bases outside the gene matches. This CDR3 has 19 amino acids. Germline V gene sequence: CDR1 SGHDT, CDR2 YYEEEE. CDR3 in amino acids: CASSLAYSGGLIDTDTQYF. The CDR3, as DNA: TGTGCCAGCAGCTTGGCTTATAGCGGGGGGCTAATAGACACAGATACGCAGTATTTT.

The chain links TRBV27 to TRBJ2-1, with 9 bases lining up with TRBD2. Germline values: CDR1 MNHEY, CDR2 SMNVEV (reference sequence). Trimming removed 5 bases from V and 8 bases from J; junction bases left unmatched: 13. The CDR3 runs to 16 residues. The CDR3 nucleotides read TGTGCCAGCAGTCCGTCTACTAGCGGGTGGGGAGATGAGCAGTTCTTC. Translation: CASSPSTSGWGDEQFF.

The CDR3 region has the DNA TGTGCCAGCACCGGACAGGGGAGAGAAAAACTGTTTTTT. Its protein is CASTGQGREKLFF. J is TRBJ1-4 and V is TRBV5-6; 9 positions match TRBD1. Germline trimming cut 6 bases from V and 8 bases from J; bases unmatched to any gene: 5. Germline assignment: CDR1 SGHDT and CDR2 YYEEEE. The CDR3 totals 13 residues.

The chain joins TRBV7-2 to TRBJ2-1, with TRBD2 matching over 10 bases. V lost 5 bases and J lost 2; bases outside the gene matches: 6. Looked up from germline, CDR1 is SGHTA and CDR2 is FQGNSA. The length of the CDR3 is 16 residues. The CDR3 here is CASSQLSGGAYNEQFF. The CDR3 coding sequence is TGTGCCAGCAGCCAACTAAGCGGGGGGGCCTACAATGAGCAGTTCTTC.